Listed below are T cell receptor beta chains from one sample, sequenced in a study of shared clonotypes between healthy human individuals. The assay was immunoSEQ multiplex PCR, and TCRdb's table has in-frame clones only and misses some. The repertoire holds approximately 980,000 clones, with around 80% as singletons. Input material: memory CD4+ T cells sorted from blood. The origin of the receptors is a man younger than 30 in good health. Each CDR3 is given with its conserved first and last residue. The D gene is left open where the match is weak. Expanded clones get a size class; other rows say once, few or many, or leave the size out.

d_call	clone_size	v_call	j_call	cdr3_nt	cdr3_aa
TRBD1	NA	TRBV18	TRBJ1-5	TGTGCCAGCTCAGCAATGGGACAGGGTTTCAATCAGCCCCAGCATTTT	CASSAMGQGFNQPQHF
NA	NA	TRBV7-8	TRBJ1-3	TGTGCCAGCAGCCTAGGCCCGACTGGAAACACCATATATTTT	CASSLGPTGNTIYF
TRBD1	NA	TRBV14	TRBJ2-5	TGTGCCAGCAGCCCGATATGGACAGGGGGTCGAGAGACCCAGTACTTC	CASSPIWTGGRETQYF
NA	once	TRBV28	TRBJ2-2	TGTGCCAGCAGTTTGGGCGGCCTCGCGAACACCGGGGAGCTGTTTTTT	CASSLGGLANTGELFF
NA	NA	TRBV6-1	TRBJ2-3	TGTGCCAGCAGTGAAGCGCGGGTCTTTCGCACAGATACGCAGTATTTT	CASSEARVFRTDTQYF
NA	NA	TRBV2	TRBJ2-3	TGTGCCAGCAGTGAAGTGGTCTGGGACACCACAGATACGCAGTATTTT	CASSEVVWDTTDTQYF
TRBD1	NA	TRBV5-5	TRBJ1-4	TGTGCCAGCAGCCGAGGGACAACCGGGACAGGGGTGGAAAAACTGTTTTTT	CASSRGTTGTGVEKLFF
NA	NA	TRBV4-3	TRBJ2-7	TGCGCCAGCAGCCAGGGAGACAGGCCCTTCTACGAGCAGTACTTC	CASSQGDRPFYEQYF
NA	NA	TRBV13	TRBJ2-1	TGTGCCAGCAGCTACGACAGGGAGGAAAGGCAGTTCTTC	CASSYDREERQFF
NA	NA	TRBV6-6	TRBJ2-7	TGTGCCAGCAGTCGCGGGACTTTCAACGAGCAGTACTTC	CASSRGTFNEQYF
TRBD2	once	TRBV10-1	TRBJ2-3	TGCGCCAGCAGTGGTCGGACTAGGGGCACAGATACGCAGTATTTT	CASSGRTRGTDTQYF
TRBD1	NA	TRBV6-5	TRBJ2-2	TGTGCCACCAGGGACAGCTACACCGGGGAGCTGTTTTTT	CATRDSYTGELFF
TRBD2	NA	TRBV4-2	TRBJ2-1	TGTGCCAGCAGCCAAGACGCCCTAGCGGGGTCCTACAATGAGCAGTTCTTC	CASSQDALAGSYNEQFF
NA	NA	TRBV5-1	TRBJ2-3	TGCGCCAGCAGGGGGGAGACCGATACGCAGTATTTT	CASRGETDTQYF
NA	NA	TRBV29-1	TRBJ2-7	TGCAGCGTGGCTAAGGGGAGTCCCTACGAGCAGTACTTC	CSVAKGSPYEQYF
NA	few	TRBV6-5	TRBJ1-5	TGTGCCAGCAGTCAGAGAGGGAGCGATCAGCCCCAGCATTTT	CASSQRGSDQPQHF
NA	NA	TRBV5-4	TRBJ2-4	TGTGCCAGCAGCCTGTTGGGGGGAAACAAAAACATTCAGTACTTC	CASSLLGGNKNIQYF
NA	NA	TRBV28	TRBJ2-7	TGTGTCGCCGGGCCAGGGGCCTACGAGCAGTACTTC	CVAGPGAYEQYF
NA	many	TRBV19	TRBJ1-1	TGTGCCAGTATGGTAGAGGGGCTGAACACTGAAGCTTTCTTT	CASMVEGLNTEAFF
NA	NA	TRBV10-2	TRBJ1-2	TGCGCCAGCTCAGACTTAACCTATGGCTACACCTTC	CASSDLTYGYTF
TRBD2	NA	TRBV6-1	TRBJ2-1	TGTGCCAGCTCCCGACTAGCATGGGAGCAGTTCTTC	CASSRLAWEQFF
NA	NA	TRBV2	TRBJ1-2	TGTGCCAGCAGTGAAATAGGATACGGCGGCTACACCTTC	CASSEIGYGGYTF
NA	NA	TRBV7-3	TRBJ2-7	TGTGCCAGCAGCCGGGTGTGTCACTCCTTATACTACTACGAGCAGTACTTC	CASSRVCHSLYYYEQYF
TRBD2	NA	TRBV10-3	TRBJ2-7	TGTGCCATCAGCCGGACTAGCGGATCTTACGAGCAGTACTTC	CAISRTSGSYEQYF
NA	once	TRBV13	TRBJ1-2	TGTGCCAGCAGATGGGACACCCGAAGCTATGGCTACACCTTC	CASRWDTRSYGYTF
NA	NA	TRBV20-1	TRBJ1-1	TGCAGTGCTGTCCGGGAGCCAAAAGCTTTCTTT	CSAVREPKAFF